The T cell receptor (beta chain) described here comes from a study of T cell repertoires in cytomegalovirus infection. Regarding this clonotype: What it recognizes is unknown.

TCRdb used MiXCR to reprocess the reads, holding one entry per CDR3 protein. The sample holds approximately 150,000 distinct CDR3 sequences, about 22% seen once. Germline V gene data show CDR1 as MNHEY and CDR2 as SMNVEV (reference sequence). Trimming pared 5 bases from V and 0 bases from J, leaving 13 bases between. The CDR3 runs 15 residues. The V call is TRBV27, the J call TRBJ2-5; perhaps TRBD1 as D (5 bases). The sample consisted of CD8+ T cells from cultured PBMCs, taken from culture after CMV antigen stimulation. This receptor was identified in a human donor in good health (CMV status not recorded). Some clones in this sample may be carry-over from other donors' samples. The chain's CDR3 is CASSGRGRNQETQYF. The CDR3 bases are TGTGCCAGCAGTGGAAGGGGCAGGAACCAAGAGACCCAGTACTTC.